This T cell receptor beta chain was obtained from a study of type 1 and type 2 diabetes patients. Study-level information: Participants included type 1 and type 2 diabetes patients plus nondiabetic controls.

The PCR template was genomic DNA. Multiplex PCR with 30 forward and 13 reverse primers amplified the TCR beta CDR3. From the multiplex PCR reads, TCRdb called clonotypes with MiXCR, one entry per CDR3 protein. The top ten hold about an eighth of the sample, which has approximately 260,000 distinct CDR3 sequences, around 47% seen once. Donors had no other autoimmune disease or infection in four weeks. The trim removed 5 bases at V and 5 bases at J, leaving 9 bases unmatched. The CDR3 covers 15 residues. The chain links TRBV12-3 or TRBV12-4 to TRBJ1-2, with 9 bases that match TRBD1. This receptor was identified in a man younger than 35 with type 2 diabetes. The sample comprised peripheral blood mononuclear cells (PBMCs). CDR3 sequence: CASSQTDRGAYGYTF. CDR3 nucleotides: TGTGCCAGCAGTCAAACCGACAGGGGGGCATATGGCTACACCTTC.